This T cell receptor beta chain was sequenced during a study of blood T cell repertoires in COVID-19. Study in general: Spain, Italy and the United States supplied samples that represented acute and convalescent COVID-19.

Clones were read by immunoSEQ multiplex PCR, and TCRdb kept only the in-frame ones, dropping some. The sample carries approximately 300,000 clones, approximately 84% recorded once. The CDR3 spans 17 residues. Germline assignment: CDR1 SGHRS and CDR2 YFSETQ. The V end was cut by 0 bases, the J end by 8 bases, with 21 bases between. The clonotype originates from a woman between 18 and 30 years old who had recovered from COVID-19. V is TRBV5-1 and J is TRBJ2-1; the D gene is possibly TRBD2 (6 bases). Material: PBMCs or T cells enriched from blood (not recorded which). Here the CDR3 DNA reads TGCGCCAGCAGCTTGGTTCCCTTTCAGGGCGGGGTGGATGAGCAGTTCTTC. Translating it yields CASSLVPFQGGVDEQFF.